What follows are 24 T cell receptor beta chains derived from one specimen sequenced in a study of identical twins. In TCRdb, the 5' RACE reads were re-called with MiXCR into one record per CDR3 protein. The sample lists some 1,600,000 distinct CDR3 sequences, about 31% occurring once. The sequencing input was cord blood. These receptor sequences come from a newborn girl in good health.

This clonotype was found a few times. The chain joins TRBV20-1 to TRBJ2-3; the match to TRBD2 covers 11 bases. Germline CDR1 reads DFQATT; CDR2 reads SNEGSKA (reference sequence). The CDR3 runs to 15 residues. The V and J ends lost 5 bases and 8 bases, in that order; junction bases with no gene match: 12. This CDR3 reads CSAPRTSGRWATQYF. CDR3 DNA: TGCAGTGCTCCTCGGACTAGCGGGCGGTGGGCTACGCAGTATTTT.

The chain has TRBV20-1 and TRBJ2-5, with D unresolved. The germline CDR1 and CDR2 sequences are DFQATT and SNEGSKA (reference sequence). V was shortened by 5 bases and J by 1 base, with 8 bases between the two germline ends. There are 12 residues in the CDR3. CDR3 loop: CSAATSQETQYF. CDR3 nucleotide sequence: TGCAGTGCTGCAACCTCCCAAGAGACCCAGTACTTC.

This clonotype turned up a few times. This chain links TRBV6-1 with TRBJ2-4; D uncertain. Germline CDR1 MNHNS, CDR2 SASEGT. The germline V and J ends were trimmed by 6 bases and 0 bases, with 9 bases remaining between them. The CDR3 spans 14 residues. CDR3 DNA: TGTGCCAGCAGGGATTTACTAGCCAAAAACATTCAGTACTTC. It is translated as CASRDLLAKNIQYF.

CDR3 sequence reads: CASSLTRTGGSSNQPQHF. CDR3 nucleotides: TGTGCCAGCAGTTTGACCCGGACAGGGGGTAGCAGCAATCAGCCCCAGCATTTT. The chain carries TRBV6-5 and TRBJ1-5; 10 nucleotides agree with TRBD1. Germline-derived CDR1 and CDR2 are MNHEY and SVGAGI. The V and J ends lost 4 bases and 1 base, in that order; junction bases with no gene match: 10. The CDR3 is 18 amino acids.

There are a few counts of this clonotype. V is TRBV5-1 and J is TRBJ1-4, with a tentative D call TRBD1 (6 bases). This CDR3 is 16 amino acids long. Germline loops: CDR1 SGHRS, CDR2 YFSETQ. With 5 bases removed from V and 5 bases from J, the gap between germline ends came to 19 bases. The CDR3 nucleotides are TGCGCCAGCAGTTCGGGACATCGGGAATTGAATGAAAAACTGTTTTTT. This encodes CASSSGHRELNEKLFF.

Remarks on this clonotype: At one boundary the junction diverges from the germline segment, which might be a read error. V is TRBV13 and J is TRBJ2-3; no reliable D call. The CDR3 has 14 residues. Germline assignment: CDR1 PRHDT and CDR2 FYEKMQ (reference sequence). Here the CDR3 DNA reads TGTGCCAGCGGCTTAAGGCCTAGCACAGATACGCAGTATTTT. This encodes CASGLRPSTDTQYF.

This clonotype was seen a few times. The J gene is TRBJ2-1, the V gene TRBV15, with TRBD2 matching 10 bases. The CDR3 consists of 16 residues. Trimming cost V 1 base and J 8 bases; bases outside gene matches: 8. Germline V lookup: CDR1 LNHNV, CDR2 YYDKDF (reference sequence). CDR3 bases: TGTGCCACCAGCAGAGGATCCAGCGGGGGGGTGGATGAGCAGTTCTTC. This encodes CATSRGSSGGVDEQFF.

This clonotype was seen only a few times. The V call is TRBV10-3, the J call TRBJ2-3; TRBD2 matches at 8 bases. V lost 6 bases and J lost 0; bases outside the gene matches: 8. This CDR3 region has 16 residues. CDR1 is ENHRY, CDR2 SYGVKD, per germline. CDR3 bases: TGTGCCATCAGCCCTGGTAGCGGGGACAGCACAGATACGCAGTATTTT. It yields the protein CAISPGSGDSTDTQYF.

With regard to this clonotype: A much more abundant neighbour one base away suggests this may be a read error. The chain uses TRBV12-3 or TRBV12-4 and TRBJ2-7; TRBD1 agrees at 8 bases. This CDR3 is built from 13 residues. V was clipped by 7 bases and J by 6 bases; unmatched bases: 8. This CDR3 reads CASTWTGWCEQYF. As DNA, the CDR3 is TGTGCCAGCACTTGGACAGGGTGGTGCGAGCAGTACTTC.

This clonotype was counted ten times or more. The genes are TRBV10-3 and TRBJ1-5; TRBD1 matches 8 bases. CDR1 is ENHRY, CDR2 SYGVKD, per germline. CDR3 size: 14 residues. V lost 6 bases, J lost 0 bases, and 1 base stayed unmatched. The CDR3: CAISDRGSNQPQHF. The CDR3, as DNA: TGTGCCATCAGCGACAGGGGTAGCAATCAGCCCCAGCATTTT.

This clonotype appeared a single time. One base away lies a much larger clone, so this may be a sequencing read error. The chain joins TRBV29-1 to TRBJ1-1, with D unclear. Germline lookup yields CDR1 SQVTM and CDR2 ANQGSEA. The CDR3 has 11 amino acids. CDR3 loop: CGVEENTEAFF. As DNA, the CDR3 is TGCGGCGTTGAGGAGAACACTGAAGCTTTCTTT.

The chain employs TRBV20-1 and TRBJ1-5; D remains ambiguous. Trimming cost V 4 bases and J 2 bases, with 12 bases left between them. There are 14 residues in the CDR3. Germline values: CDR1 DFQATT, CDR2 SNEGSKA (reference sequence). The CDR3 region has the DNA TGCAGTGCTATATACACGCTCGGCAATCAGCCCCAGCATTTT. It codes for CSAIYTLGNQPQHF.

The chain employs TRBV12-3 or TRBV12-4 and TRBJ2-7, with 8 bases fitting TRBD1. The CDR3 runs 15 residues. The junction had 12 bases not matched to a gene; V was cut back by 6 bases and J by 5 bases. The CDR3 loop is CASSQTPTGVHEQYF. The CDR3 DNA reads TGTGCCAGCAGCCAAACACCGACAGGGGTACACGAGCAGTACTTC.

This clonotype has only a few counts. The CDR3 nucleotides read TGTGCCATCAGTGAGTCGAGATTATGGGGGACCAACAATGAGCAGTTCTTC. Amino acids: CAISESRLWGTNNEQFF. The chain couples TRBV10-3 to TRBJ2-1; D possibly matches TRBD1 or TRBD2 (5 bases each). V lost 0 bases and J 5 bases, leaving 17 bases between the germline ends. The germline V gene has CDR1 ENHRY and CDR2 SYGVKD. This CDR3 is built from 17 residues.

This clonotype was seen a handful of times. The gene calls are TRBV12-3 or TRBV12-4 and TRBJ2-1; 8 bases agree with TRBD2. This CDR3 is 15 amino acids long. J lost 7 bases, V lost 2 bases, and 7 bases had no gene match. The DNA of the CDR3 is TGTGCCAGCAGTTTAATGGCGGGAGGAGCGAATGAGCAGTTCTTC. The encoded protein is CASSLMAGGANEQFF.

This clonotype was detected a few times. The chain uses TRBV20-1 and TRBJ2-7; the D gene is possibly TRBD2 (6 bases). Trimming removed 7 bases at V and 1 base at J, with 17 bases between. CDR3 length: 14 amino acids. Germline CDR1 DFQATT, CDR2 SNEGSKA (reference sequence). The CDR3: CSVHQPRESYEQYF. The CDR3 DNA is TGCAGTGTTCACCAACCACGGGAGTCCTACGAGCAGTACTTC.

This clonotype has at least ten counts. The chain is built from TRBV12-3 or TRBV12-4 and TRBJ2-3, with D tentatively TRBD2 (6 bases). The CDR3 length is 18 residues. V lost 10 bases and J 2 bases, leaving 28 bases between the germline ends. Here the CDR3 DNA reads TGTGCCACCACCCGGACTACGCGATTCAAAGGGCCCACAGATACGCAGTATTTT. Its translation: CATTRTTRFKGPTDTQYF.

This clonotype has just a few counts. This chain uses TRBV6-4 with TRBJ2-1, with 11 positions matching TRBD2. J gave up 8 bases and V 6 bases, and 6 bases lay outside the gene matches. This CDR3 region has 14 residues. The germline gives CDR1 MRHNA, CDR2 SNTAGT. Here the CDR3 reads CASSPLAGDYEQFF. CDR3 DNA: TGTGCCAGCAGCCCACTAGCGGGAGATTATGAGCAGTTCTTC.

The chain couples TRBV4-2 to TRBJ2-1; D uncertain. The CDR3 sequence is 15 residues long. Looked up from germline, CDR1 is LGHNA and CDR2 is YNFKEQ. V dropped 3 bases and J dropped 2 bases, with 11 bases sitting between them. As DNA, the CDR3 is TGTGCCAGCAGCCAGTTGGTGACGGCCTACAATGAGCAGTTCTTC. Residues: CASSQLVTAYNEQFF.

The chain is built from TRBV25-1 and TRBJ1-4, with 7 positions matching TRBD1. The CDR3 has 14 amino acids. Germline values: CDR1 MGHDK, CDR2 SYGVNS. J was trimmed by 2 bases and V by 5 bases; bases with no gene match: 2. The DNA for the CDR3 is TGTGCCAGCAGTCACAGGGGTACTAATGAAAAACTGTTTTTT. It codes for CASSHRGTNEKLFF.

Note on this clonotype: The junction shows a germline mismatch at one end, possibly a read error. The chain links TRBV20-1 to TRBJ2-1; 8 nucleotides agree with TRBD2. Germline CDR1 and CDR2: DFQATT and SNEGSKA (reference sequence). The CDR3 sequence is 16 residues long. The CDR3 DNA reads TGCAGTGCTAGAGATTTGAGTAGCGGGATCTACGATGAGCAGTTCTTC. Translated, it gives CSARDLSSGIYDEQFF.

A word on this clonotype: The junction departs from germline at one end; a sequencing error may be responsible. This chain links TRBV6-1 with TRBJ2-7; no definite D call. The CDR3 is 12 amino acids. The V gene's germline CDR1 is MNHNS and CDR2 SASEGT. Here the CDR3 reads CASSENTYERYF. The CDR3 bases are TGTGCCAGCAGTGAAAACACCTACGAGCGGTACTTC.

The J gene is TRBJ2-2, the V gene TRBV6-5; D gene uncertain. The CDR3 is made up of 13 amino acids. The germline CDR1 and CDR2 sequences are MNHEY and SVGAGI. V lost 2 bases, J lost 1 base, and 2 bases lay in between. CDR3 DNA: TGTGCCAGCAGTTACCAGAACACCGGGGAGCTGTTTTTT. It specifies CASSYQNTGELFF.

This clonotype was seen a few times. The CDR3 loop reads CASKVGNQPQHF. CDR3 bases: TGTGCCAGCAAGGTGGGCAATCAGCCCCAGCATTTT. The rearrangement uses TRBV12-3 or TRBV12-4 and TRBJ1-5, with D unresolved. The germline V and J ends were trimmed by 7 bases and 2 bases, with 6 bases remaining between them. The CDR3 sequence is 12 residues long.